This TCR beta chain was recorded in a study of blood T cell repertoires in COVID-19. Study at large: Italy, Spain and the United States were the sources of the convalescent and acute COVID-19 samples.

In the study's own analysis: From reference gene primer amplification, estimates of nucleated cell counts were derived. This table comes from immunoSEQ multiplex PCR, and its TCRdb copy is limited to in-frame clones, with some not included. From that table come the V and J calls and clone size; the DNA was used to work out D and trimming. The sample holds tens of thousands of clones; around 89% are singletons and the top ten take 1% to 1.5%. Specimen: peripheral blood. The sequence came from a woman aged 55-69 years with acute or convalescent COVID-19.

The CDR3 sequence: CASSPEAGGQGEQFF. In DNA, the CDR3 is TGTGCCAGCAGCCCGGAGGCGGGAGGCCAAGGGGAGCAGTTCTTC. The chain carries TRBV5-6 and TRBJ2-1; 8 bases are shared with TRBD2. From germline, CDR1 is SGHDT and CDR2 YYEEEE. After removal of 4 bases from V and 10 bases from J, the junction contained 13 bases not matched to a gene. The CDR3 sequence is 15 residues long.